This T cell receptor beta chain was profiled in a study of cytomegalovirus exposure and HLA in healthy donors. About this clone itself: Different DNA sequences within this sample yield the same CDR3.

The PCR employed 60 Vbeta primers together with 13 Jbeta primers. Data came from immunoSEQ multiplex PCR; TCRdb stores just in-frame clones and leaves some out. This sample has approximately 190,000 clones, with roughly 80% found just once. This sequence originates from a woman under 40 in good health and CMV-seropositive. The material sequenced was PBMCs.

The CDR3 sequence: CASSLNRGTEAFF. In nucleotides, the CDR3 is TGTGCCAGCAGCTTAAACAGGGGCACTGAAGCTTTCTTT. The chain combines TRBV11-3 with TRBJ1-1, with 7 bases aligning to TRBD1. The CDR3 sequence is 13 residues long. CDR1 is SGHNT and CDR2 is YENEEA in the germline V gene. After removal of 2 bases from V and 4 bases from J, the junction contained 1 base not matched to a gene. The full variable domain, completed using reference TRBV11-3 and TRBJ1-1, is EAGVVQSPRYKIIEKKQPVAFWCNPISGHNTLYWYLQNLGQGPELLIRYENEEAVDDSQLPKDRFSAERLKGVDSTLKIQPAELGDSAVYLCASSLNRGTEAFFGQGTRLTVV.